This T cell receptor beta chain was found in a study of response to subunit inactivated influenza vaccine. Broader study findings: That few new T cells are recruited by each seasonal influenza vaccination was the authors' suggestion.

The sample holds a few counts of this clonotype. The antigen remains unidentified. CDR3 size: 14 residues. The ends were cut back, 0 bases at V and 8 bases at J, with 16 bases in the middle. Germline V lookup: CDR1 DFQATT, CDR2 SNEGSKA (reference sequence). TCRdb reprocessed the RT-PCR reads with MiXCR, giving one entry per CDR3 protein. Among 710,000 or so distinct CDR3 sequences listed, about a sixth were seen once. This chain uses TRBV20-1 with TRBJ1-2, with no clear D. The clonotype originates from a man aged 50 or older who received an inactivated influenza vaccine. The specimen comprised PBMCs from blood, sampled roughly 13 days after vaccination. The CDR3 sequence: CSARDVRSLRGYTF. CDR3 coding DNA: TGCAGTGCTAGAGATGTAAGGAGTCTAAGAGGCTACACCTTC.